Listed below are T cell receptor beta chains from one sample, sequenced in a study of shared clonotypes between healthy human individuals. Assay used: immunoSEQ multiplex PCR; TCRdb lists only in-frame clones, some missing. The table has about 1.5 million clones, 98% seen once. Specimen: naive CD4+ T cells sorted from blood. The source of these receptors is a man under 40 in good health. The CDR3 runs from the conserved cysteine through the conserved F or W. D genes are given only for firm matches. Where a row states a size, it is once, few, many or the class of an expanded clone; other rows omit it.

clone size,D gene,J gene,V gene,CDR3 protein,CDR3 DNA
.,.,TRBJ2-7,TRBV30,CAWSAQGGYEQYF,TGTGCCTGGAGTGCGCAGGGTGGGTACGAGCAGTACTTC
.,TRBD1,TRBJ1-2,TRBV5-6,CASSLFDRAYGYTF,TGTGCCAGCAGCTTGTTCGACAGGGCCTATGGCTACACCTTC
.,TRBD2,TRBJ2-1,TRBV5-1,CASSLPGGEQFF,TGCGCCAGCAGCCTCCCCGGGGGGGAGCAGTTCTTC
.,.,TRBJ2-7,TRBV5-1,CASSLTGNPTSYEQYF,TGCGCCAGCAGCTTGACGGGAAACCCCACCTCCTACGAGCAGTACTTC
.,TRBD2,TRBJ2-1,TRBV27,CASSLTSGSYYNEQFF,TGTGCCAGCAGTTTGACTAGCGGGAGTTACTACAATGAGCAGTTCTTC
.,.,TRBJ2-1,TRBV4-1,CASSRLRGVLGSYNEQFF,TGCGCCAGCAGCCGACTGCGCGGGGTCTTGGGCTCCTACAATGAGCAGTTCTTC
.,.,TRBJ2-5,TRBV11-2,CASSLVVPVLQETQYF,TGTGCCAGCAGCTTAGTAGTTCCAGTCCTCCAAGAGACCCAGTACTTC
.,TRBD2,TRBJ2-1,TRBV30,CAWTISTSGGNEQFF,TGTGCCTGGACCATCTCAACTAGCGGGGGCAATGAGCAGTTCTTC
.,TRBD2,TRBJ2-1,TRBV4-2,CASSRGASGSYNEQFF,TGTGCCAGCAGCCGAGGGGCTAGCGGGAGCTACAATGAGCAGTTCTTC
.,.,TRBJ2-7,TRBV5-5,CASSHGVRGREQYF,TGTGCCAGCAGCCATGGCGTCCGGGGCCGCGAGCAGTACTTC
.,.,TRBJ2-1,TRBV5-6,CASSVDNEQFF,TGTGCCAGCAGCGTCGACAATGAGCAGTTCTTC
.,.,TRBJ2-3,TRBV11-2,CASSPGISTQYF,TGTGCCAGCAGCCCCGGGATAAGTACGCAGTATTTT
.,TRBD1,TRBJ1-1,TRBV29-1,CSVDRQGWTEAFF,TGCAGCGTTGATAGACAGGGGTGGACTGAAGCTTTCTTT
once,.,TRBJ2-7,TRBV29-1,CSVGLDENAYEQYF,TGCAGCGTTGGGTTAGATGAGAATGCCTACGAGCAGTACTTC
.,TRBD2,TRBJ2-7,TRBV18,CASSPPGLALGYEQYF,TGTGCCAGCTCACCACCGGGACTAGCGCTTGGCTACGAGCAGTACTTC
.,.,TRBJ1-5,TRBV30,CAWSVRVWQPQHF,TGTGCCTGGAGTGTACGGGTATGGCAGCCCCAGCATTTT
.,.,TRBJ2-7,TRBV7-8,CASSLAEPGEQYF,TGTGCCAGCAGCTTAGCAGAACCGGGCGAGCAGTACTTC
.,.,TRBJ2-5,TRBV9,CASSGAEETQYF,TGTGCCAGCAGCGGGGCAGAAGAGACCCAGTACTTC
.,.,TRBJ1-1,TRBV9,CASSVRDSGEAFF,TGTGCCAGCAGCGTAAGGGACTCCGGGGAAGCTTTCTTT
.,.,TRBJ1-2,TRBV6-6,CASQFRDKHGYTF,TGTGCCAGTCAATTCCGGGACAAACATGGCTACACCTTC
.,.,TRBJ1-1,TRBV2,CASSETGFDTEAFF,TGTGCCAGCAGTGAAACGGGCTTCGACACTGAAGCTTTCTTT
.,.,TRBJ2-1,TRBV5-1,CASSFEGLPHNEQFF,TGCGCCAGCAGCTTTGAAGGGCTCCCCCACAATGAGCAGTTCTTC
.,.,TRBJ1-2,TRBV30,CAWRRGEASYGYTF,TGTGCCTGGAGAAGGGGGGAGGCGTCCTATGGCTACACCTTC
.,TRBD1,TRBJ2-6,TRBV5-1,CASSWGTGAGANVLTF,TGCGCCAGCAGCTGGGGGACAGGGGCTGGGGCCAACGTCCTGACTTTC
.,.,TRBJ2-3,TRBV6-5,CASRPGGRTDTQYF,TGTGCCAGCAGACCAGGGGGGCGCACAGATACGCAGTATTTT
.,TRBD1,TRBJ1-2,TRBV7-9,CASSIQTGDFPYGYTF,TGTGCCAGCAGCATACAGACAGGGGATTTCCCTTATGGCTACACCTTC
.,.,TRBJ1-4,TRBV18,CATARSEKLFF,TGTGCCACGGCCCGTTCTGAAAAACTGTTTTTT
.,TRBD1,TRBJ2-2,TRBV7-6,CASSPDRVAGELFF,TGTGCCAGCAGCCCGGACAGGGTAGCCGGGGAGCTGTTTTTT
.,TRBD1,TRBJ1-2,TRBV5-4,CASSLNPGQGNYGYTF,TGTGCCAGCAGCCTTAATCCGGGACAGGGAAACTATGGCTACACCTTC
.,TRBD1,TRBJ1-2,TRBV19,CASSNLRGQGMSYTF,TGTGCCAGTAGCAACCTTCGGGGACAGGGTATGAGCTACACCTTC
.,.,TRBJ2-5,TRBV5-1,CASSSLLSGGETQYF,TGCGCCAGCAGCTCCCTCTTAAGTGGGGGAGAGACCCAGTACTTC
.,TRBD2,TRBJ2-5,TRBV18,CASSALAGGPSGETQYF,TGTGCCAGCTCAGCACTAGCGGGAGGCCCCTCCGGGGAGACCCAGTACTTC
once,TRBD1,TRBJ1-5,TRBV30,CAWSSGGFGNQPQHF,TGTGCCTGGAGTTCAGGGGGTTTCGGGAATCAGCCCCAGCATTTT
.,.,TRBJ2-7,TRBV18,CASSPIDSLQEQYF,TGTGCCAGCTCACCGATTGACAGCCTCCAGGAGCAGTACTTC
.,.,TRBJ2-1,TRBV4-1,CASSQGRGNEQFF,TGCGCCAGCAGCCAAGGTCGAGGGAATGAGCAGTTCTTC
.,TRBD1,TRBJ2-7,TRBV6-5,CASSNDRVSVQYF,TGTGCCAGCAGTAATGACAGGGTATCTGTGCAGTACTTC
.,.,TRBJ2-3,TRBV9,CASSVASNTDTQYF,TGTGCCAGCAGCGTAGCAAGCAACACAGATACGCAGTATTTT
.,.,TRBJ2-7,TRBV11-2,CASSLDRLYEQYF,TGTGCCAGCAGCTTAGACAGGCTCTACGAGCAGTACTTC
.,TRBD1,TRBJ2-7,TRBV5-1,CASSLAGTGSYEQYF,TGCGCCAGCAGCTTGGCCGGGACAGGATCCTACGAGCAGTACTTC
.,.,TRBJ2-1,TRBV27,CASSGLVDWRSSYNEQFF,TGTGCCAGCAGTGGCCTGGTCGATTGGAGAAGCTCCTACAATGAGCAGTTCTTC
.,.,TRBJ2-3,TRBV27,CASSWAGASQRADTQYF,TGTGCCAGCAGTTGGGCCGGGGCCTCCCAGCGGGCAGATACGCAGTATTTT
once,.,TRBJ1-3,TRBV15,CATSSSGGASGNTIYF,TGTGCCACCAGCAGCTCGGGGGGGGCCTCTGGAAACACCATATATTTT
.,.,TRBJ1-5,TRBV6-1,CASSEDPNQPQHF,TGTGCCAGCAGTGAAGACCCTAATCAGCCCCAGCATTTT
.,.,TRBJ1-2,TRBV7-9,CASSLTPGRPLNYGYTF,TGTGCCAGCAGCTTAACCCCCGGGAGGCCCCTTAACTATGGCTACACCTTC
.,.,TRBJ1-4,TRBV5-1,CASSFSTNEKLFF,TGCGCCAGTTCCTTTTCAACTAATGAAAAACTGTTTTTT
.,TRBD1,TRBJ2-3,TRBV11-3,CASSLGTGGTDTQYF,TGTGCCAGCAGCTTAGGGACAGGGGGGACAGATACGCAGTATTTT
.,.,TRBJ2-3,TRBV29-1,CSAKDYPNTDTQYF,TGCAGCGCAAAGGACTACCCAAACACAGATACGCAGTATTTT
.,.,TRBJ2-6,TRBV15,CATSGRSAGANVLTF,TGTGCCACCAGCGGTAGGTCGGCCGGGGCCAACGTCCTGACTTTC